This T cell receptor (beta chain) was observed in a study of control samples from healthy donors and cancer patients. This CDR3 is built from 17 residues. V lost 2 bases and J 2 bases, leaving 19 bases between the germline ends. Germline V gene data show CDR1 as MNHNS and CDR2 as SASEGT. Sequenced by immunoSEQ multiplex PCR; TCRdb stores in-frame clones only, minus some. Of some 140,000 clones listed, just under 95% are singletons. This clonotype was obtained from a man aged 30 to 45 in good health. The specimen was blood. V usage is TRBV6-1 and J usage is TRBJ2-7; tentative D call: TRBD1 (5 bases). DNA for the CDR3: TGTGCCAGCAGTGAATGGTGGCCAGGGCGACACCCCTACGAGCAGTACTTC. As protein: CASSEWWPGRHPYEQYF.